The sequence of this T cell receptor beta chain was determined in a study of cytomegalovirus exposure and HLA in healthy donors. Study overall: Falling in the Caucasian-associated ancestry cluster were about four fifths of some 400 genotyped donors. Overall study results and limits: A later examination showed that TCR association rates differed by HLA locus, with DRB1 most and HLA-C fewest. Per a prior analysis, the majority of TCR beta V segments were productive roughly 87% or roughly 30% of the time.

As for this clone: Its antigen remains unknown.

Both 60 Vbeta primers and 13 Jbeta primers went into the PCR. Clones were read by immunoSEQ multiplex PCR, and TCRdb kept only the in-frame ones, dropping some. The repertoire holds around 120,000 clones, 8% to 10% seen once, with roughly 3.1% in the top ten. While unrecorded immune exposures were likely, the donors were nominally healthy when sampled. Germline V gene data show CDR1 as SGHNT and CDR2 as YYREEE (reference sequence). The V segment lost 7 bases and the J segment 2 bases; nucleotides outside the gene matches: 9. This CDR3 contains 15 residues. The receptor's source is a man younger than 40 in good health and CMV-seronegative. The genes are TRBV5-4 and TRBJ2-3; 8 bases match TRBD1. The sequencing input was PBMCs. For the CDR3, the DNA is TGTGCCAGCCGCCCCCAGGGGGCGGTCACAGATACGCAGTATTTT. Residues: CASRPQGAVTDTQYF. Full variable domain (missing parts from reference TRBV5-4 and TRBJ2-3): ETGVTQSPTHLIKTRGQQVTLRCSSQSGHNTVSWYQQALGQGPQFIFQYYREEENGRGNFPPRFSGLQFPNYSSELNVNALELDDSALYLCASRPQGAVTDTQYFGPGTRLTVL.